Each of the 10 T cell receptor beta chains below was sequenced from the same sample in a study of molecular identifiers for immune sequencing clone quantification. Each CDR3 protein is one row after TCRdb ran MiXCR on the PCR reads. The sample lists about 330,000 distinct CDR3 sequences, about a quarter seen once, with 0.65% to 0.75% in the top ten. Sequenced: naive CD8+ T cells from blood, with Jurkat cell RNA spiked in. Subset noted: FACS-sorted CD8+CD4-CCR7+CD45RA+ naive T cells. Every receptor here comes from a human donor in good health. Some libraries in this study had Jurkat cell RNA spiked in.

The J gene is TRBJ2-5, the V gene TRBV2, with no clear D. V was cut by 4 bases and J by 4 bases, with 10 bases left in between. The germline CDR1 and CDR2 sequences are SNHLY and FYNNEI. The CDR3 consists of 13 residues. CDR3 protein: CASSVWLSETQYF. The CDR3 region has the DNA TGTGCCAGCAGTGTCTGGCTCTCAGAGACCCAGTACTTC.

This clonotype was found a few times. This chain links TRBV13 with TRBJ2-7; TRBD1 matches at 9 bases. Germline trimming cut 3 bases from V and 3 bases from J; bases unmatched to any gene: 3. Germline V CDR1 and CDR2: PRHDT, FYEKMQ (reference sequence). CDR3 size: 14 residues. CDR3 sequence (DNA): TGTGCCAGCAGCTTTGGGACAGGGTACTACGAGCAGTACTTC. It is translated as CASSFGTGYYEQYF.

This clonotype was counted a single time. The gene calls are TRBV7-9 and TRBJ1-5; D is possibly TRBD1 (6 bases). Looked up from germline, CDR1 is SEHNR and CDR2 is FQNEAQ (reference sequence). Trimming removed 4 bases from V and 5 bases from J, with 12 bases in between. CDR3 size: 14 residues. The DNA of the CDR3 is TGTGCCAGCAGCTACGGGGGCAGCGATCAGCCCCAGCATTTT. Its translation is CASSYGGSDQPQHF.

This clonotype occurred many times. The chain couples TRBV4-1 to TRBJ2-3; 12 nucleotides agree with TRBD2. V trimming: 2 bases; J trimming: 4 bases; junction bases outside the gene matches: 4. CDR3 length equals 16 residues. Germline V gene lookup returns CDR1 MGHRA and CDR2 YSYEKL. The DNA of the CDR3 is TGCGCCAGCAGCCAATATCTAGCGGGGGGGCCAGATACGCAGTATTTT. It is translated as CASSQYLAGGPDTQYF.

This clonotype came up a few times. The gene calls are TRBV6-1 and TRBJ2-5; D ambiguous. Per the germline V gene, CDR1 is MNHNS and CDR2 is SASEGT. This CDR3 has 12 residues. V lost 7 bases and J lost 4, with 10 bases in between. The CDR3 coding sequence is TGTGCCAGCATGAGGTTTGGAGAGACCCAGTACTTC. This encodes CASMRFGETQYF.

The chain uses TRBV11-2 and TRBJ1-2, with D perhaps matching TRBD1 (6 bases). Trimming removed 8 bases at V and 0 bases at J, with 22 bases between. CDR3 length equals 17 residues. The germline V gene encodes CDR1 SGHAT and CDR2 FQNNGV. The CDR3 nucleotides read TGTGCCAGCCGACAGCTGGGGGCCAGAGCGGCTAACTATGGCTACACCTTC. Translation gives CASRQLGARAANYGYTF.

This clonotype was found many times. V usage is TRBV19 and J usage is TRBJ2-1; D gene unclear. V was shortened by 6 bases and J by 0 bases, with 15 bases between the two germline ends. The CDR3 runs 16 residues. The germline gives CDR1 LNHDA, CDR2 SQIVND (reference sequence). The CDR3 DNA sequence: TGTGCCAGTAGCCCAGGACCGATGAACTCCTACAATGAGCAGTTCTTC. Translated: CASSPGPMNSYNEQFF.

V is TRBV9 and J is TRBJ2-5; 10 nucleotides line up with TRBD2. With V trimmed by 4 bases and J by 4 bases, 10 bases remained unmatched. This CDR3 has 16 residues. Germline V CDR1 and CDR2: SGDLS, YYNGEE. The CDR3 reads CASSSRLAGGGETQYF. The CDR3 DNA reads as TGTGCCAGCAGCTCCCGACTAGCGGGCGGAGGAGAGACCCAGTACTTC. The entire variable domain, with the rest obtained from reference TRBV9 and TRBJ2-5, is as follows: DSGVTQTPKHLITATGQRVTLRCSPRSGDLSVYWYQQSLDQGLQFLIQYYNGEERAKGNILERFSAQQFPDLHSELNLSSLELGDSALYFCASSSRLAGGGETQYFGPGTRLLVL.

In this sample, this clonotype turned up many times. The CDR3 region is CASSEARVDEKLFF. Here the CDR3 DNA reads TGTGCCAGCAGTGAAGCCAGGGTAGATGAAAAACTGTTTTTT. The chain links TRBV2 to TRBJ1-4, with D possibly TRBD1 on 5 matching bases. CDR3 size: 14 residues. V was cut by 0 bases and J by 6 bases, with 8 bases left in between. Germline assignment: CDR1 SNHLY and CDR2 FYNNEI.

The chain uses TRBV18 and TRBJ2-3; D may be TRBD1 or TRBD2 (5 bases each). This CDR3 is built from 15 residues. V shed 3 bases and J shed 2 bases, with 12 bases lying between them. CDR1 is KGHSH, CDR2 LQKENI, per germline. The CDR3 sequence is CASSPYRDLTDTQYF. CDR3 DNA sequence: TGTGCCAGCTCACCGTACCGGGACCTCACAGATACGCAGTATTTT.